These T cell receptor beta chains were read from a single sample in a study of cytomegalovirus exposure and HLA in healthy donors. The repertoire was sequenced with immunoSEQ multiplex PCR; TCRdb's copy has only in-frame clones and lacks some. The sample yields hundreds of thousands of clones, roughly 85% seen once. Sequenced sample: PBMCs. Source of these receptors: a man between 18 and 29 years old in good health and CMV-seronegative. Both conserved end residues are part of each CDR3.

TRBV19 | CASSIFTGTSGRYSYEQYF
TRBV11-1 | CASNQQGKSDTIYF
TRBV11-3 | CASSLVLMNTEAFF
TRBV14 | CASSPLNGLAGELFF
TRBV2 | CASIRQGPVTEAFF
TRBV30 | CACSGNRMAYGYTF
TRBV5-8 | CASSSGQGVNTEAFF
TRBV28 | CASSSVSPGLAVAYEQYF
TRBV4-2 | CASSQDRGTGDDEQYF
TRBV10-3 | CAISAPVLAGTWFF
TRBV30 | CAWSDGMLETQYF
TRBV6-6 | CASSSGQRGYEQYF
TRBV2 | CASSEGRAGGTEAFF
TRBV5-1 | CASSLKSGNEQFF
TRBV9 | CASSARVPTYYGYTF
TRBV10-3 | CAISESGQGGEAFF
TRBV7-9 | CASSLRSTEAFF
TRBV18 | CASSPEGTSNGYTF
TRBV6-1 | CASMGRYSNQPQHF
TRBV4-1 | CASSQDIGGRGGFF
TRBV27 | CASSLAGSSYEQYF
TRBV6-6 | CASSIRSEAFF
TRBV28 | CASSLQGGRGTEAFF
TRBV27 | CASSLIGGANYGYTF